This section outlines one TCR beta chain sequence together with its context. Its target is unknown. The source of the sample is a study of cytomegalovirus exposure and HLA in healthy donors. Study results and limitations: HLA allele associations emerged for about 18,000 TCR beta sequences in a later analysis, at 0.05 false discovery rate.

The CDR3 spans 15 residues. Trimming removed 0 bases at V and 0 bases at J, with 8 bases between. CDR1 and CDR2 from the germline V gene are SGHDN and FVKESK. Vbeta (60) and Jbeta (13) primers were used in the PCR. Sequenced by immunoSEQ multiplex PCR; TCRdb stores in-frame clones only, minus some. The sample has 75,000 to 90,000 clones; 78% are singletons. The chain recombines TRBV14 with TRBJ1-1; no reliable D call. This receptor was taken from a woman between 40 and 50 years old in good health and CMV-seropositive. Sequenced: PBMCs. The CDR3 spells CASSQDSVMNTEAFF. CDR3 nucleotides: TGTGCCAGCAGCCAAGATTCGGTCATGAACACTGAAGCTTTCTTT.